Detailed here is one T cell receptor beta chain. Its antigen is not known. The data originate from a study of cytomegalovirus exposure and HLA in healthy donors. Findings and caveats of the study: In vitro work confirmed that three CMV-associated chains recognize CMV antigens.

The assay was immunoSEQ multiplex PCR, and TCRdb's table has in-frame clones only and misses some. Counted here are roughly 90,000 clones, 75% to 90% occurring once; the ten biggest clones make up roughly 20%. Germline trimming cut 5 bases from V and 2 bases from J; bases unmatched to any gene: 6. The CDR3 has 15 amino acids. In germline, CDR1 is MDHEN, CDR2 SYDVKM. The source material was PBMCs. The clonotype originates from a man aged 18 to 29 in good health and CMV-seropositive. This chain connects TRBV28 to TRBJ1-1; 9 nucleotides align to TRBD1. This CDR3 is CASSTGGRRNTEAFF. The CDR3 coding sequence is TGTGCCAGCAGTACAGGGGGCCGTAGAAACACTGAAGCTTTCTTT.